This T cell receptor (beta chain) derives from a study of Ad26.COV2.S vaccination and SARS-CoV-2 variants. Study at large: A participant enrolled in the COV1001 Ad26.COV2.S trial arm provided the sample. Recipients of Ad26.COV2.S got it intramuscularly, once or twice 56 days apart.

Measured with immunoSEQ multiplex PCR; TCRdb has only the in-frame clones, and not every one. The table has around 450,000 clones, roughly 89% seen once; the top ten hold approximately 2.5%. Treatment given: roughly 20 received Ad26.COV2.S at low or high dose, single or two shots; about 5 received placebo; per-sample allocation not given. Day 63 after the first injection of vaccine or placebo was the sampling time. Wuhan-strain spike was delivered by a replication-incompetent Ad26 vector. The material was peripheral blood, obtained in a trial of Ad26.COV2.S vaccine versus placebo. The receptor comes from a person between 18 and 65 years old who received the Ad26.COV2.S COVID-19 vaccine or a placebo.

CDR3 DNA: TGCGCCAGCAGCCAAGGCAGGGGCTGGAACACCGGGGAGCTGTTTTTT. Translation gives CASSQGRGWNTGELFF. The chain is built from TRBV4-1 and TRBJ2-2, with D perhaps matching TRBD1 (6 bases). Trimming removed 1 base at V and 1 base at J, with 10 bases between. The CDR3 loop spans 16 amino acids. CDR1 MGHRA and CDR2 YSYEKL come from the germline V gene.